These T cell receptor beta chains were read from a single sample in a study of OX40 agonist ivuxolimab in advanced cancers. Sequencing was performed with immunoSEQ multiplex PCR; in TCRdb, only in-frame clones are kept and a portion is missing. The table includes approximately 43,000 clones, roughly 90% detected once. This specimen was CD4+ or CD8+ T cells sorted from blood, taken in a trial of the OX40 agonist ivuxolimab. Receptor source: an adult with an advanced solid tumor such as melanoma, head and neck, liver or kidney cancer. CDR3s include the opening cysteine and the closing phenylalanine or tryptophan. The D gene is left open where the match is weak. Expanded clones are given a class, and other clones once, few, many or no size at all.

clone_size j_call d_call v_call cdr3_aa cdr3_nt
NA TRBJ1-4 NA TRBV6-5 CASSRGLNEKLFF TGTGCCAGCAGTCGAGGACTTAATGAAAAACTGTTTTTT
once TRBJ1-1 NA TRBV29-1 CSVGVAGDTEAFF TGCAGCGTTGGTGTGGCGGGGGACACTGAAGCTTTCTTT
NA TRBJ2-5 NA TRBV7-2 CASSSARQETQYF TGTGCCAGCAGCTCTGCGCGTCAAGAGACCCAGTACTTC
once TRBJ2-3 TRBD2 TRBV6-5 CASSYSGLATDTQYF TGTGCCAGCAGTTACTCGGGACTAGCAACAGATACGCAGTATTTT
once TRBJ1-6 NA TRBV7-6 CASSEGGDNSPLHF TGTGCCAGCAGCGAGGGAGGGGATAATTCACCCCTCCACTTT
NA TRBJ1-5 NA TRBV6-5 CASRGRGSDNQPQHF TGTGCCTCCCGTGGGCGCGGGTCTGATAATCAGCCCCAGCATTTT
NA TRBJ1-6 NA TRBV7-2 CASSLGGFEGGNSPLHF TGTGCCAGCAGCTTAGGGGGTTTTGAGGGGGGTAATTCACCCCTCCACTTT
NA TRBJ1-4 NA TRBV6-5 CASSSTGSRNEKLFF TGTGCCAGCAGTAGCACAGGGTCCCGTAATGAAAAACTGTTTTTT
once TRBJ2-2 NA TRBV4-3 CASSQGRTVTGELFF TGCGCCAGCAGCCAAGGTCGGACAGTTACCGGGGAGCTGTTTTTT
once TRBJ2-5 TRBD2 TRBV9 CASSVAGGLEETQYF TGTGCCAGCAGCGTAGCTGGGGGACTAGAGGAGACCCAGTACTTC
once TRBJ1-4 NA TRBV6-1 CASSNDSEGRKLFF TGTGCCAGCAGTAACGACAGTGAGGGCCGGAAACTGTTTTTT
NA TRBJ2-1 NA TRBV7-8 CASSVSARVSYNEQFF TGTGCCAGCAGCGTTTCAGCGAGGGTGTCTTACAATGAGCAGTTCTTC
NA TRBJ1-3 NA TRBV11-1 CASTAINGNTIYF TGTGCCAGCACGGCAATCAACGGAAACACCATATATTTT
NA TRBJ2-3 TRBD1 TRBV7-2 CASTGQALYTQYF TGTGCCAGCACAGGACAGGCCCTTTATACGCAGTATTTT
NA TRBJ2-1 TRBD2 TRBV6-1 CASSDLTLAGGDNEQFF TGTGCCAGCAGTGATCTCACTCTAGCGGGGGGGGACAATGAGCAGTTCTTC
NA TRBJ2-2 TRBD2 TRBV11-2 CASSRLAGGSNTGELFF TGTGCCAGCAGCCGACTAGCGGGGGGCTCGAACACCGGGGAGCTGTTTTTT
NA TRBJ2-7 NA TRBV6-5 CASSIPPTYEQYF TGTGCCAGCAGTATACCCCCGACCTACGAGCAGTACTTC
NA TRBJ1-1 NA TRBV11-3 CASSRGVNTEAFF TGTGCCAGCAGCCGAGGAGTGAACACTGAAGCTTTCTTT
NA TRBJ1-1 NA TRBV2 CASRVTRDTEAFF TGTGCCAGCAGGGTGACTAGGGACACTGAAGCTTTCTTT
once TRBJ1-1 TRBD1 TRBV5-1 CASSTQGALSTEAFF TGCGCCAGCAGCACCCAGGGGGCCTTAAGTACTGAAGCTTTCTTT
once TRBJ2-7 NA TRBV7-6 CASSPSPGTSYEQYF TGTGCCAGCAGCCCCAGCCCCGGGACCTCCTACGAGCAGTACTTC
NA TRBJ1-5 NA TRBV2 CASSEASGFQSQHF TGTGCCAGCAGTGAAGCCTCGGGATTTCAGTCCCAGCATTTT
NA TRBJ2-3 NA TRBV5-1 CASSLEGRGSTDTQYF TGCGCCAGCAGCTTGGAGGGTCGGGGTAGCACAGATACGCAGTATTTT
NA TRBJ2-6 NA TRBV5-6 CASSLAGFGANVLTF TGTGCCAGCAGCTTGGCAGGTTTTGGGGCCAACGTCCTGACTTTC
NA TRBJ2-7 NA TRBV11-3 CASSPRQQGVEQYF TGTGCCAGCAGCCCTAGACAGCAGGGTGTTGAGCAGTACTTC
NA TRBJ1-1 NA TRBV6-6 CASSSSGSPRSEAFF TGTGCCAGCAGCTCTTCCGGGTCTCCTAGAAGTGAAGCTTTCTTT
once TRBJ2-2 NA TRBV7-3 CASSLRFTGELFF TGTGCCAGCAGCTTAAGGTTCACCGGGGAGCTGTTTTTT
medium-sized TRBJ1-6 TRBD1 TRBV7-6 CASSPGTDNSPLHF TGTGCCAGCAGCCCCGGGACAGATAATTCACCCCTCCACTTT
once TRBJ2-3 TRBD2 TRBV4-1 CASSHEILAGEVDTQYF TGCGCCAGCAGCCATGAAATACTAGCGGGGGAGGTAGATACGCAGTATTTT
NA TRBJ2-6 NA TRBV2 CASSGDPGANVLTF TGTGCCAGCAGCGGTGATCCTGGGGCCAACGTCCTGACTTTC
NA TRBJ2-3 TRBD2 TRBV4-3 CASSQEALAGHTDTQYF TGCGCCAGCAGCCAAGAAGCTCTAGCGGGGCACACAGATACGCAGTATTTT
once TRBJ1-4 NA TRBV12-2 CASPSRGGDEKLFF TGTGCAAGTCCATCCAGGGGGGGCGATGAAAAACTGTTTTTT
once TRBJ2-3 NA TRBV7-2 CASSSLQWDTQYF TGTGCCAGCAGCTCTCTCCAGTGGGATACGCAGTATTTT
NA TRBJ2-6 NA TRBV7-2 CASSRGGGYSGANVLTF TGTGCCAGCAGCCGCGGTGGGGGGTATTCTGGGGCCAACGTCCTGACTTTC
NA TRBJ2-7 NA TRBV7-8 CASSLSPVLREQYF TGTGCCAGCAGCTTATCGCCAGTGCTGCGCGAGCAGTACTTC
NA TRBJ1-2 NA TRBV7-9 CASSSPGWSAGSGYTF TGTGCCAGCAGCTCCCCGGGGTGGTCGGCAGGGTCTGGCTACACCTTC